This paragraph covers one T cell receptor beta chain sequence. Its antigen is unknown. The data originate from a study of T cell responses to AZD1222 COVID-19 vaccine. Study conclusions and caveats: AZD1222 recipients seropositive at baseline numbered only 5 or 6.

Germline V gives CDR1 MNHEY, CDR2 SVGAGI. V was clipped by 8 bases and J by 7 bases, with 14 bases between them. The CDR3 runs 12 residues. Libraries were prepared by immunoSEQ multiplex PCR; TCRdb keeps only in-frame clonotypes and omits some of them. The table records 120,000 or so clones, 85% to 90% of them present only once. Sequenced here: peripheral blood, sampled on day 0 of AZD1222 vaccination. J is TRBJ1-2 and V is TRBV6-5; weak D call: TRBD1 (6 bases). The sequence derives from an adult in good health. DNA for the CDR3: TGTGCCAGCTCTAGGGGGGGTGGTGGCTACACCTTC. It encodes CASSRGGGGYTF.